This T cell receptor (beta chain) was recovered during a study of T-cell reconstitution after alpha-beta-depleted transplantation in children. This clonotype showed up many times. The authors prepared the TCRbeta library with unique molecular identifiers. TCRdb called the PCR reads again in MiXCR, with one record for every CDR3 protein. The sample has 70,000 to 95,000 distinct CDR3 sequences, 9.5% to 15% seen once. The CDR3 has 13 residues. The ends were cut back, 2 bases at V and 2 bases at J, with 4 bases in the middle. Germline CDR1 SGHTA, CDR2 FQGNSA. V is TRBV7-2 and J is TRBJ2-1; no clear D. This specimen was PBMCs from the stem cell graft donor, taken from the stem cell graft. The TCR comes from a human donor who donated a stem cell graft to a child with inherited bone marrow failure. CDR3 sequence (DNA): TGTGCCAGCAGCTTATCTACCTACAATGAGCAGTTCTTC. This gives the protein CASSLSTYNEQFF.